The following is a T cell receptor beta chain sequence with its context. Its antigen is still unknown. The source of the sample is a study of OX40 agonist ivuxolimab in advanced cancers. On the study more broadly: Ivuxolimab, which patients received intravenously every 2 weeks, was dosed at 0.01 to 10 mg/kg.

Per germline, CDR1 MNHNS and CDR2 SASEGT. The CDR3 sequence is 16 residues long. The J segment lost 3 bases and the V segment lost 4 bases, leaving 5 bases of the junction unmatched. Findings of the study overall: Mean expanded clone counts were higher in CD8+ than CD4+ T cells.

The repertoire was sequenced with immunoSEQ multiplex PCR; TCRdb's copy has only in-frame clones and lacks some. The table records over 65,000 clones, approximately 95% of them present only once. V is TRBV6-1 and J is TRBJ1-3; 11 bases match TRBD1. Here the sequenced sample was CD4+ or CD8+ T cells sorted from blood, taken in a trial of the OX40 agonist ivuxolimab. This TCR was sampled from an adult with an advanced solid tumor such as melanoma, head and neck, liver or kidney cancer. CDR3 DNA sequence: TGTGCCAGCAGTGCAAGGACAGGGGGCCGTGGAAACACCATATATTTT. Translated, it gives CASSARTGGRGNTIYF.